The sequence of this T cell receptor beta chain was determined in a study of cytomegalovirus exposure and HLA in healthy donors. Background on the study: Findings of an earlier analysis included some 120 million unique TCR beta sequences from roughly 190 million T cells.

Germline V lookup: CDR1 DFQATT, CDR2 SNEGSKA (reference sequence). V gave up 5 bases and J gave up 5 bases, with 6 bases separating them. CDR3 length: 10 amino acids. In the PCR, 60 Vbeta and 13 Jbeta primers were used. The data were produced by immunoSEQ multiplex PCR, yet TCRdb's version contains in-frame clones alone and is incomplete. The sample holds roughly 130,000 clones, around four fifths seen once. The chain couples TRBV20-1 to TRBJ2-5; no clear D. The receptor was isolated from a woman between 40 and 50 years old in good health and CMV-seropositive. Sequencing input: PBMCs. The CDR3 DNA reads as TGCAGTGCTTTCCAGGAGACCCAGTACTTC. This translates into CSAFQETQYF.